Below are 9 T cell receptor beta chains sequenced from a single sample in a study of T cell responses to AZD1222 COVID-19 vaccine (TCRdb year 2021). Per the publication, the time point label means: baseline before first vaccination. To prepare the library, the immunoSEQ multiplex PCR assay was applied. TCRdb obtained this table from immuneACCESS and retained in-frame rearrangements with V and J assigned. These tables miss some clones; where compared with another copy, unresolved V genes account for less than half of the shortfall, and the remainder is unexplained. This sample is represented by about 98,000 clones; approximately 90% of them were singletons. The ten largest make up approximately 5% of the sample. This material consisted of peripheral blood, taken on day 0 of AZD1222 vaccination. These TCRs come from an adult in good health.

The rearrangement uses TRBV21-1 and TRBJ1-3. TRBV21-1 is noted as a pseudogene. The CDR3 sequence is 16 residues long. The DNA of the CDR3 is TGTGCCAGCAGCCCCCGGGACCGACGCTCTGGAAACACCATATATTTT. This encodes CASSPRDRRSGNTIYF.

The chain combines TRBV7-3 with TRBJ2-1; D may match TRBD1 or TRBD2 (5 bases each). CDR3 length: 13 residues. V lost 5 bases to trimming and J lost 6 bases, with 11 bases between them. Germline loops: CDR1 SGHTA, CDR2 FQGTGA. The CDR3 region is CASSTGPPNEQFF. The CDR3 DNA reads as TGTGCCAGCAGCACGGGACCTCCCAATGAGCAGTTCTTC.

This clone was observed once. The genes are TRBV3-1 (or the pseudogene TRBV3-2) and TRBJ2-3; 8 positions agree with TRBD2. The CDR3 has 15 amino acids. V lost 6 bases to trimming and J lost 8 bases; unmatched junction nucleotides: 13. The germline gives CDR1 LGHDT, CDR2 YNNKEL (reference sequence). CDR3 residues: CASSVDGRATGTQYF. The CDR3 DNA reads as TGTGCCAGCAGTGTTGACGGGAGGGCCACCGGTACGCAGTATTTT.

J is TRBJ2-1 and V is TRBV4-2; D might be TRBD1 or TRBD2, each matching 5 bases. Germline-derived CDR1 and CDR2 are LGHNA and YNFKEQ. This CDR3 spans 14 amino acids. The V end was cut by 4 bases, the J end by 3 bases, with 10 bases between. The CDR3 reads CASSLGVDYNEQFF. The DNA for the CDR3 is TGTGCCAGCAGCCTGGGGGTAGACTACAATGAGCAGTTCTTC.

This clone occurred once. V gene TRBV28 combines with J gene TRBJ2-5; 16 bases map to TRBD2. Germline V gives CDR1 MDHEN, CDR2 SYDVKM. CDR3 length: 15 amino acids. V shed 7 bases, J shed 9 bases, and the junction held 8 bases outside the gene matches. This chain's CDR3 is CASIPTGTSGRAQYF. DNA of the CDR3: TGTGCCAGCATTCCAACCGGGACTAGCGGGAGGGCCCAGTACTTC.

This clone was counted once. The genes are TRBV9 and TRBJ2-3; D is ambiguous. CDR3 length equals 14 residues. Germline V lookup: CDR1 SGDLS, CDR2 YYNGEE. Trimming removed 6 bases at V and 1 base at J, with 12 bases between. CDR3: CASTKDWGTDTQYF. The DNA for the CDR3 is TGTGCCAGCACCAAAGACTGGGGCACAGATACGCAGTATTTT.

This clone has only one observation. The chain has TRBV28 and TRBJ1-4; 7 nucleotides line up with TRBD1. CDR3 length: 15 residues. V was clipped by 5 bases and J by 2 bases; unmatched bases: 5. CDR1 is MDHEN, CDR2 SYDVKM, per germline. CDR3 nucleotides: TGTGCCAGCAGTCCCCAGGGGGTTACTAATGAAAAACTGTTTTTT. This codes for CASSPQGVTNEKLFF.

This clone came up a few times. Other nucleotide sequences in the sample specify the same CDR3. The chain couples TRBV28 to TRBJ1-2, with a tentative D call TRBD1 (6 bases). CDR1 and CDR2 (germline): MDHEN, SYDVKM. V lost 7 bases and J lost 2, with 11 bases in between. The CDR3 has 13 amino acids. CDR3 DNA sequence: TGTGCCAGCACCCCGGGACAAAACTATGGCTACACCTTC. The encoded protein is CASTPGQNYGYTF.

The chain carries TRBV7-8 and TRBJ1-4; perhaps TRBD1 as D (6 bases). Germline CDR1 reads SGHVS; CDR2 reads FQNEAQ. V gave up 1 base and J gave up 8 bases, with 14 bases separating them. This CDR3 is 15 amino acids long. Here the CDR3 DNA reads TGTGCCAGCAGCTTAGGCGCAGGGGCGGGCGAAAAACTGTTTTTT. Residues: CASSLGAGAGEKLFF. The full variable domain, completed using reference TRBV7-8 and TRBJ1-4, is GAGVSQSPRYKVAKRGQDVALRCDPISGHVSLFWYQQALGQGPEFLTYFQNEAQLDKSGLPSDRFFAERPEGSVSTLKIQRTQQEDSAVYLCASSLGAGAGEKLFFGSGTQLSVL.